The 9 T cell receptor beta chains below were found in one sample sequenced in a study of blood T cell repertoires in COVID-19 (dated by TCRdb to about 2020). Preparation of the library involved the immunoSEQ multiplex PCR assay. TCRdb holds this immuneACCESS table with in-frame rearrangements only. Some clones are missing; in checked studies, unresolved V genes explain under half, and the rest has no known cause. Within this sample are fewer than 300,000 clones, with over 75% of them counted one time only. The top ten constitute around 0.78% of the sample. Sample: peripheral blood. Receptors were obtained from a woman between 25 and 40 years old with acute or convalescent COVID-19.

The chain recombines TRBV12-3 or TRBV12-4 with TRBJ1-4; D remains unclear. The CDR3 runs 12 residues. V lost 2 bases and J lost 8, with 6 bases in between. For the CDR3, the DNA is TGTGCCAGCAGTTTATTTCGGGAAAAACTGTTTTTT. This translates into CASSLFREKLFF.

The chain uses TRBV14 and TRBJ1-2, with TRBD1 matching 11 bases. The junction had 4 bases not matched to a gene; V was cut back by 3 bases and J by 7 bases. The CDR3 is 14 amino acids. Germline assignment: CDR1 SGHDN and CDR2 FVKESK. This CDR3 reads CASSQDRGRGGYTF. The CDR3 coding sequence is TGTGCCAGCAGCCAGGACAGGGGGCGCGGTGGCTACACCTTC.

This sequence joins TRBV3-1 (or the pseudogene TRBV3-2) and TRBJ2-5, with a tentative D call TRBD2 (5 bases). The CDR3 loop spans 13 amino acids. V gave up 4 bases and J gave up 5 bases, with 11 bases separating them. The germline V gene encodes CDR1 LGHDT and CDR2 YNNKEL (reference sequence). The CDR3 sequence is CASSPWAGETQYF. The CDR3 DNA reads TGTGCCAGCAGCCCCTGGGCGGGCGAGACCCAGTACTTC.

The rearrangement joins TRBV27 to TRBJ1-2; TRBD1 matches 8 bases. The germline gives CDR1 MNHEY, CDR2 SMNVEV (reference sequence). The V gene end was trimmed by 0 bases and the J gene end by 5 bases; junction bases not matched to a gene: 11. CDR3 size: 17 residues. DNA of the CDR3: TGTGCCAGCAGTTTATCGTCAGGGGGCGAGGTTGAATATGGCTACACCTTC. Protein product: CASSLSSGGEVEYGYTF.

This chain joins TRBV6-2 or TRBV6-3 and TRBJ1-2; weak D call: TRBD1 (5 bases). Trimming removed 2 bases from V and 2 bases from J, with 6 bases in between. Germline values: CDR1 MNHEY, CDR2 SVGEGT. This CDR3 region has 13 residues. In DNA, the CDR3 is TGTGCCAGCAGTTACCGACAGAACTATGGCTACACCTTC. Amino acid sequence: CASSYRQNYGYTF.

With respect to this clone: The junction shows a germline mismatch at one end, possibly a read error. The chain's CDR3 is CASSLGGLGETQYF. In nucleotides, the CDR3 is TGTGCTAGCAGCTTAGGGGGGCTAGGAGAGACCCAGTACTTC. The V gene is TRBV7-7, the J gene TRBJ2-5; either TRBD1 or TRBD2 may fit D (6 bases each). There are 14 residues in the CDR3. CDR1 and CDR2 from the germline V gene are SSHAT and FNYEAQ (reference sequence).

The rearrangement joins TRBV7-2 to TRBJ2-7, with D maybe TRBD1 (5 bases). Germline V gene lookup returns CDR1 SGHTA and CDR2 FQGNSA. This CDR3 is 13 amino acids long. V was shortened by 0 bases and J by 4 bases, with 7 bases between the two germline ends. The CDR3 here is CASSLAGQYEQYF. As DNA, the CDR3 is TGTGCCAGCAGCTTAGCGGGGCAATACGAGCAGTACTTC.

The V call is TRBV27, the J call TRBJ1-1, with D uncertain. The CDR3 runs to 13 residues. V gave up 2 bases and J gave up 0 bases, with 4 bases separating them. Germline V CDR1 and CDR2: MNHEY, SMNVEV (reference sequence). For the CDR3, the DNA is TGTGCCAGCAGTTTAGTCATGAACACTGAAGCTTTCTTT. It encodes CASSLVMNTEAFF.

The chain employs TRBV4-2 and TRBJ1-4; unclear D gene. Trimming cost V 8 bases and J 5 bases, with 15 bases left between them. The germline gives CDR1 LGHNA, CDR2 YNFKEQ. The CDR3 is made up of 14 amino acids. The chain's CDR3 is CASWRGGINEKLFF. DNA for the CDR3: TGTGCCAGCTGGAGAGGCGGAATAAATGAAAAACTGTTTTTT.